This TCR beta chain was captured by sequencing in a study of beta chain features in type 1 diabetes. Study outcomes and limitations: Cells with high TCR expression could be over-represented when cDNA is sequenced. More deletions and fewer insertions at VDJ junctions were found in patients with type 1 diabetes. Type 1 diabetes patients had moderately but significantly shorter TCRB CDR3s in all four CD4+ subsets.

Since all of the isolated RNA was reverse transcribed, expressed TCRB transcripts were what got sequenced. Assay: immunoSEQ multiplex PCR; the TCRdb copy retains only in-frame clones and omits some. Among a few hundred thousand clones listed, about a fifth were seen once. About this clone itself: Its cognate antigen is unknown.

The ends were cut back, 6 bases at V and 7 bases at J, with 12 bases in the middle. CDR3 length: 12 residues. Germline-derived CDR1 and CDR2 are SQVTM and ANQGSEA. The sequenced sample was naive CD4+ T cells from blood. This TCR came from a woman between 40 and 55 years old with type 1 diabetes. The rearrangement links TRBV29-1 to TRBJ1-4; D unresolved. The CDR3 sequence is CSVGWTLEKLFF. DNA for the CDR3: TGCAGCGTGGGATGGACTCTTGAAAAACTGTTTTTT.